This note documents a single TCR beta chain sequence. TCRdb reprocessed the RT-PCR reads with MiXCR, giving one entry per CDR3 protein. The sample gives under 800,000 distinct CDR3 sequences, approximately 15% of which show up once; around 7% is in the top ten. V gave up 1 base and J gave up 2 bases; unmatched junction bases: 4. CDR1 SGHTA and CDR2 FQGNSA come from the germline V gene. The CDR3 runs to 15 residues. The source of the sample is a study of response to subunit inactivated influenza vaccine. The chain is built from TRBV7-2 and TRBJ2-7; 8 bases match TRBD2. The sample in question was PBMCs from blood, obtained 14 to 15 days before vaccination. The source is a man aged 45-65 years who received an inactivated influenza vaccine. CDR3 loop: CASSLVWRGAYEQYF. CDR3 bases: TGTGCCAGCAGCTTAGTATGGCGGGGGGCCTACGAGCAGTACTTC.